This T cell receptor (beta chain) is from a study of T-cell reconstitution after alpha-beta-depleted transplantation in children. This clonotype was picked up many times. Unique molecular identifiers were built into the TCRbeta library. TCRdb re-analysed the PCR reads in MiXCR, keeping a single row per CDR3 protein. The sample has roughly 100,000 distinct CDR3 sequences, roughly 8.3% seen once. The V gene end was trimmed by 6 bases and the J gene end by 0 bases; junction bases not matched to a gene: 11. This CDR3 comprises 17 residues. This material consisted of PBMCs from the stem cell graft donor, taken from the stem cell graft. The TCR comes from a human donor who donated a stem cell graft to a child with congenital amegakaryocytic thrombocytopenia. The chain employs TRBV12-3 or TRBV12-4 and TRBJ1-1, with 9 bases that match TRBD1. Here the CDR3 DNA reads TGTGCCAGCAGGCAGAATAACAGGGGGCACATGAACACTGAAGCTTTCTTT. Amino acids: CASRQNNRGHMNTEAFF.